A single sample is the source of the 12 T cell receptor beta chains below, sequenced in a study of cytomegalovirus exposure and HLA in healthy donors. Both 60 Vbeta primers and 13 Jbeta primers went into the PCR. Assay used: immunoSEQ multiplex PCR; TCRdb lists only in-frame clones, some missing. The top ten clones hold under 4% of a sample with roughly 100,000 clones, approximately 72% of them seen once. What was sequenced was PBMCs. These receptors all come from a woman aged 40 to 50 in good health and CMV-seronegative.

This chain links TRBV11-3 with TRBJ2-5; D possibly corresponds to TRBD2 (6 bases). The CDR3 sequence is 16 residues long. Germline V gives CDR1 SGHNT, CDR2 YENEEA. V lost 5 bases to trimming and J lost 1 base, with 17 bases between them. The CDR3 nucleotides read TGTGCCAGCAGCCTCTCCGGGGTGGGGGGCCAAGAGACCCAGTACTTC. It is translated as CASSLSGVGGQETQYF.

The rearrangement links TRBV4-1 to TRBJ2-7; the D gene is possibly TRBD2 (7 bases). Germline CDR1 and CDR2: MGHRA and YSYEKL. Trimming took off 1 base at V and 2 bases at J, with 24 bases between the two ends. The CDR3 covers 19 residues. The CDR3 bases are TGCGCCAGCAGCCAAGTCCCCTTTTTAGGGGGGGGGACCGCCTACGAGCAGTACTTC. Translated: CASSQVPFLGGGTAYEQYF.

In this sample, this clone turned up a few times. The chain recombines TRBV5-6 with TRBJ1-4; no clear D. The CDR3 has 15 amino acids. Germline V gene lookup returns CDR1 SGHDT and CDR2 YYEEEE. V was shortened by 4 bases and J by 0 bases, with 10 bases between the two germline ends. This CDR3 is CASSLRLSTNEKLFF. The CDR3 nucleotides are TGTGCCAGCAGCCTTAGACTTTCAACTAATGAAAAACTGTTTTTT. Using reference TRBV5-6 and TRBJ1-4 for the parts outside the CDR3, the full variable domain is DAGVTQSPTHLIKTRGQQVTLRCSPKSGHDTVSWYQQALGQGPQFIFQYYEEEERQRGNFPDRFSGHQFPNYSSELNVNALLLGDSALYLCASSLRLSTNEKLFFGSGTQLSVL.

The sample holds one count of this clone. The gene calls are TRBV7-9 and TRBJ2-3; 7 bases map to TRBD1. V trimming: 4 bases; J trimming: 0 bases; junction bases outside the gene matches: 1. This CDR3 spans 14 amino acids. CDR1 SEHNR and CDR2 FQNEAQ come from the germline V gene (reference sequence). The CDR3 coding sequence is TGTGCCAGCAGCTCACAGGGGAGCACAGATACGCAGTATTTT. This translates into CASSSQGSTDTQYF.

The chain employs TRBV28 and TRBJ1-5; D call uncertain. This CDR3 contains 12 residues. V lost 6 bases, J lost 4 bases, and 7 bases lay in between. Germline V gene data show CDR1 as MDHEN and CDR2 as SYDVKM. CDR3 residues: CASSTSNQPQHF. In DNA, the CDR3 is TGTGCCAGCAGCACTTCTAATCAGCCCCAGCATTTT.

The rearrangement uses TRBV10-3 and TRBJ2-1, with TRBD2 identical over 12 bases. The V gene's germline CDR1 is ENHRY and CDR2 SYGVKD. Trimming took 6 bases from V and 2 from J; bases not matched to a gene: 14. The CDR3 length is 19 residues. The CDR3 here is CAISLGLAGKAIAYNEQFF. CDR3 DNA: TGTGCCATCAGCCTCGGACTAGCGGGGAAGGCCATAGCCTACAATGAGCAGTTCTTC.

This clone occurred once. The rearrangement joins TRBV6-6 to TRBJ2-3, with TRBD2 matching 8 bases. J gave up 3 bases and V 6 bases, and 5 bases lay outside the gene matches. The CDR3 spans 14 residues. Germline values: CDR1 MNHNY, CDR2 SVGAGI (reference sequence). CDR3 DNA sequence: TGTGCCAGCAGGTATAGCGGGATTACAGATACGCAGTATTTT. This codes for CASRYSGITDTQYF.

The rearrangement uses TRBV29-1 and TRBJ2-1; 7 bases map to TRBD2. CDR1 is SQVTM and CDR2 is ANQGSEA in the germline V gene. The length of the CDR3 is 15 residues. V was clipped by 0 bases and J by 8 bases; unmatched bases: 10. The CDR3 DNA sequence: TGCAGCGTTGAAGATCTTCGCGGGAGTTTCTATGAGCAGTTCTTC. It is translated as CSVEDLRGSFYEQFF.

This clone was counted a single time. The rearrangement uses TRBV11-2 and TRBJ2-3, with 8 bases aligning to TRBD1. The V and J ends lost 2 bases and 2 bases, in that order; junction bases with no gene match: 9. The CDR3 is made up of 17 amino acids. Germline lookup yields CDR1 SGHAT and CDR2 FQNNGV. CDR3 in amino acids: CASSLRPGTGYTDTQYF. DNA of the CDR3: TGTGCCAGCAGCTTACGACCCGGGACAGGTTACACAGATACGCAGTATTTT.

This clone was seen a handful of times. CDR3 sequence reads: CASSVQGAVGELFF. DNA of the CDR3: TGTGCCAGCTCCGTACAGGGGGCGGTCGGGGAGCTGTTTTTT. V and J are TRBV6-6 and TRBJ2-2; 9 bases fit TRBD1. The CDR3 totals 14 residues. V shed 8 bases and J 7 bases; nucleotides not matched to a gene: 8. Germline CDR1 is MNHNY and CDR2 is SVGAGI (reference sequence).

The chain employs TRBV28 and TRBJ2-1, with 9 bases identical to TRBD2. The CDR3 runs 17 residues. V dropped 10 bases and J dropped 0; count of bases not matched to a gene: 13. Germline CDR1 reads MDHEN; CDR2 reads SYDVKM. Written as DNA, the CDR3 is TGTGCCACCTCCCGGACTAGCGTCCGAACCTCCTACAATGAGCAGTTCTTC. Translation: CATSRTSVRTSYNEQFF.

CDR3 bases: TGTGCCAGTAGTAGAGGGAGAATGCGATTCCAAGAGACCCAGTACTTC. It is translated as CASSRGRMRFQETQYF. The J gene is TRBJ2-5, the V gene TRBV19; D might be TRBD2 (5 bases). Per germline, CDR1 LNHDA and CDR2 SQIVND (reference sequence). The CDR3 is made up of 16 amino acids. The germline V and J ends were trimmed by 4 bases and 1 base, with 16 bases remaining between them. The entire variable domain, with the rest obtained from reference TRBV19 and TRBJ2-5, is as follows: DGGITQSPKYLFRKEGQNVTLSCEQNLNHDAMYWYRQDPGQGLRLIYYSQIVNDFQKGDIAEGYSVSREKKESFPLTVTSAQKNPTAFYLCASSRGRMRFQETQYFGPGTRLLVL.